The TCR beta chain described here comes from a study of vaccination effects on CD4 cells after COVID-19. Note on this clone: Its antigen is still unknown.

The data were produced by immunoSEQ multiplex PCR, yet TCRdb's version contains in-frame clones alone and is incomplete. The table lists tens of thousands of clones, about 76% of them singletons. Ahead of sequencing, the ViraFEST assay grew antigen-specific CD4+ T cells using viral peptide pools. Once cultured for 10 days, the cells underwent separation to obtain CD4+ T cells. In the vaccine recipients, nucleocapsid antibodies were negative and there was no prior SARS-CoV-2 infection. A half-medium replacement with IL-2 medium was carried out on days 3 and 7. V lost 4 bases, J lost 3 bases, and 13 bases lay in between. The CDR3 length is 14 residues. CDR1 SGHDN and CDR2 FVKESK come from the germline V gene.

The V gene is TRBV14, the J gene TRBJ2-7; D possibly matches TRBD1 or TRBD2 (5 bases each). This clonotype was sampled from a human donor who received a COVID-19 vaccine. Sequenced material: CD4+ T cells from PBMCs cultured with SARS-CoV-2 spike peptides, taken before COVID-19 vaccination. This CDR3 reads CASSPPGPVYEQYF. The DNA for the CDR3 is TGTGCCAGCAGCCCGCCGGGACCTGTCTACGAGCAGTACTTC.